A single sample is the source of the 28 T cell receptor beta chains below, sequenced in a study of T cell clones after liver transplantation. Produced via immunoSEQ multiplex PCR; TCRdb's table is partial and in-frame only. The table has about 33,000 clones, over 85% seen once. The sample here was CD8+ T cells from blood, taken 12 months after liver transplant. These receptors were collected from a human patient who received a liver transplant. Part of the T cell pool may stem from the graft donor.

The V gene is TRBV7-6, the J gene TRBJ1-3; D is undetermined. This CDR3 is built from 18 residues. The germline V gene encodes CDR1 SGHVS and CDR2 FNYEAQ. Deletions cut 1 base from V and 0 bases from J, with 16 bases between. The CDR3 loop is CASSLVRPDGTSGNTIYF. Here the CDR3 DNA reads TGTGCCAGCAGCTTAGTTCGTCCGGACGGAACCTCTGGAAACACCATATATTTT.

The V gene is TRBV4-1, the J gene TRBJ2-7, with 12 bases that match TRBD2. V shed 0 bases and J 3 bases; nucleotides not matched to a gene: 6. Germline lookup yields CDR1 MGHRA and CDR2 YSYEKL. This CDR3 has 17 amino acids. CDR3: CASSQETSGRGFYEQYF. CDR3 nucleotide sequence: TGCGCCAGCAGCCAAGAGACTAGCGGGAGAGGCTTCTACGAGCAGTACTTC.

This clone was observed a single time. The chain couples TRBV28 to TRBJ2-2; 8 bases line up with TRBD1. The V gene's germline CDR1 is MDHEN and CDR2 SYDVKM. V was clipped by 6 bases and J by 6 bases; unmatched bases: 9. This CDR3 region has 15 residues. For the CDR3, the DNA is TGTGCCAGCAGCCCTGCAGGGGGCGTCGCCGGGGAGCTGTTTTTT. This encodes CASSPAGGVAGELFF.

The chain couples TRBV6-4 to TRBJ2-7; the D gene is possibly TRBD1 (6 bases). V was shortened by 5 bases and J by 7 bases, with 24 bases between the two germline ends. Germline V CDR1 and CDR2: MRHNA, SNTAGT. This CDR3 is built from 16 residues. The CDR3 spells CASSPNPGGRMREQYF. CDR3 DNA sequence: TGTGCCAGCAGTCCCAACCCTGGGGGCCGGATGAGGGAGCAGTACTTC.

CDR3 coding DNA: TGTGCCAGCAGTTTTCAGGGGACCACCGGGGAGCTGTTTTTT. This encodes CASSFQGTTGELFF. The chain uses TRBV28 and TRBJ2-2; D may be TRBD1 (6 bases). The length of the CDR3 is 14 residues. V lost 3 bases to trimming and J lost 4 bases, with 9 bases between them. Germline assignment: CDR1 MDHEN and CDR2 SYDVKM.

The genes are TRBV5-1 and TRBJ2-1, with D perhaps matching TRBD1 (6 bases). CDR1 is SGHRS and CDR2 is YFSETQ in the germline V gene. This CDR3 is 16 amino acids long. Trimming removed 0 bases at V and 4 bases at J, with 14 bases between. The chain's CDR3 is CASSLAQGIRYNEQFF. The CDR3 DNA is TGCGCCAGCAGCTTGGCTCAGGGGATTCGGTACAATGAGCAGTTCTTC.

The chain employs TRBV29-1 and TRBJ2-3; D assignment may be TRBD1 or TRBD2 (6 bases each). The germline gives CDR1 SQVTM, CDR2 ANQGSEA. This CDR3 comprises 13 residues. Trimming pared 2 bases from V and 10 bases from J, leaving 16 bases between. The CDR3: CSVESRGGKAQYF. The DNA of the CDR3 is TGCAGCGTTGAATCCAGAGGGGGGAAAGCGCAGTATTTT.

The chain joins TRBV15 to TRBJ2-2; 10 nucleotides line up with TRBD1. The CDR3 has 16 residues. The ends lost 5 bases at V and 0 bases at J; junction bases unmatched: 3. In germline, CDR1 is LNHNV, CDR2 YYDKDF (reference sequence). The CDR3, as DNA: TGTGCCACCAGCGGGGGACAGGGGTCGAACACCGGGGAGCTGTTTTTT. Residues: CATSGGQGSNTGELFF. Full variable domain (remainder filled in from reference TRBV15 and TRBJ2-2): DAMVIQNPRYQVTQFGKPVTLSCSQTLNHNVMYWYQQKSSQAPKLLFHYYDKDFNNEADTPDNFQSRRPNTSFCFLDIRSPGLGDTAMYLCATSGGQGSNTGELFFGEGSRLTVL.

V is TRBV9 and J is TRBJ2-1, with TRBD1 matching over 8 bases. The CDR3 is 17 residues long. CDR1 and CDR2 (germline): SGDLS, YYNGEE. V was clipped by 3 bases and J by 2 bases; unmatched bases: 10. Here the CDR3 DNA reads TGTGCCAGCAGCGCAGAACAGACAGGGGCGGCCTACAATGAGCAGTTCTTC. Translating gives CASSAEQTGAAYNEQFF.

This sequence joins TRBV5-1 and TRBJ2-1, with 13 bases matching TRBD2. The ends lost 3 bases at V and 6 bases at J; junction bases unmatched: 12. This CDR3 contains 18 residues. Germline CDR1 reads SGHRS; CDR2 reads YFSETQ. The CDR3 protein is CASSSTSGRLTRGNEQFF. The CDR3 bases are TGCGCCAGCAGCTCGACTAGCGGGAGGCTCACACGGGGCAATGAGCAGTTCTTC.

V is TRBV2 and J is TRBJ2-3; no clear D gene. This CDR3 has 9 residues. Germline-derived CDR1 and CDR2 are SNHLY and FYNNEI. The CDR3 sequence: CATGGTQYF. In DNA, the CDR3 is TGTGCTACGGGCGGTACGCAGTATTTT.

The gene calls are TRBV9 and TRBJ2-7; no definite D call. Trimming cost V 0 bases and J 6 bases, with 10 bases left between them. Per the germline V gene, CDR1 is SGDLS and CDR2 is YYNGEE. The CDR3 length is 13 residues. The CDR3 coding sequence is TGTGCCAGCAGCGTAGGGATAGGGTCCGAGCAGTACTTC. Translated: CASSVGIGSEQYF.

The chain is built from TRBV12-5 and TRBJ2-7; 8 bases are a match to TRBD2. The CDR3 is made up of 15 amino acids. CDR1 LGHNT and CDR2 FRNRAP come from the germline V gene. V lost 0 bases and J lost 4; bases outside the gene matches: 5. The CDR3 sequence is CASGLVAGGTYEQYF. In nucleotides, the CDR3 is TGTGCTAGTGGTTTGGTCGCGGGAGGAACGTACGAGCAGTACTTC. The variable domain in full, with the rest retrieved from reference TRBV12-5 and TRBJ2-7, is DARVTQTPRHKVTEMGQEVTMRCQPILGHNTVFWYRQTMMQGLELLAYFRNRAPLDDSGMPKDRFSAEMPDATLATLKIQPSEPRDSAVYFCASGLVAGGTYEQYFGPGTRLTVT.

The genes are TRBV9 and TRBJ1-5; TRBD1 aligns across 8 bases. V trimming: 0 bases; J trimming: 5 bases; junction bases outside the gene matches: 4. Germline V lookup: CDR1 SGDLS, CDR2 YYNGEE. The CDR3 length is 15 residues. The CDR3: CASSVGQGIDQPQHF. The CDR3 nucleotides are TGTGCCAGCAGCGTAGGACAGGGGATCGATCAGCCCCAGCATTTT.

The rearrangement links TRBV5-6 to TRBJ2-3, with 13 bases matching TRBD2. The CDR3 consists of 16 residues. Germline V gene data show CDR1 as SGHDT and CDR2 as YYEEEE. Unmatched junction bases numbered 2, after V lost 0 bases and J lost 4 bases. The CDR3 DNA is TGTGCCAGCAGCTTGGTACTAGCGGGAGGGGCAGATACGCAGTATTTT. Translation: CASSLVLAGGADTQYF.

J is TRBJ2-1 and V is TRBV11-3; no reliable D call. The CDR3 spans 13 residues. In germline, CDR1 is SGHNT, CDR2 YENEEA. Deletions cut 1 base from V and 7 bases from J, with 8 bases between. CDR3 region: CASSLVLGNEQFF. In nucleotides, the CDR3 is TGTGCCAGCAGCTTAGTCCTCGGTAATGAGCAGTTCTTC.

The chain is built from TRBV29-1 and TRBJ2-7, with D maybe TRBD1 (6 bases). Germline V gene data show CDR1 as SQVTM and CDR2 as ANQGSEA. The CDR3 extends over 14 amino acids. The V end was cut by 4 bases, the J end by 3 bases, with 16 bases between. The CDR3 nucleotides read TGCAGCGTTGTCTTCTGGGACACACACTACGAGCAGTACTTC. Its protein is CSVVFWDTHYEQYF.

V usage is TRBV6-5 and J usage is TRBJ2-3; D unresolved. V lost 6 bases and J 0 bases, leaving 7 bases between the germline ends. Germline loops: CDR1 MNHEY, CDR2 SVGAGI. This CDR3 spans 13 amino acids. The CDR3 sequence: CASSQLSTDTQYF. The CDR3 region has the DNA TGTGCCAGCAGCCAACTAAGCACAGATACGCAGTATTTT.

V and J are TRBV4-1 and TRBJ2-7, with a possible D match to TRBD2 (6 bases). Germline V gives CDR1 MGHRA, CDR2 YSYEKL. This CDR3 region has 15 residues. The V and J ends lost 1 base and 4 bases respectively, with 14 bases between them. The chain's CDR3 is CASSQGGDGPYEQYF. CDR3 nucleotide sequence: TGCGCCAGCAGCCAAGGGGGGGACGGCCCTTACGAGCAGTACTTC.

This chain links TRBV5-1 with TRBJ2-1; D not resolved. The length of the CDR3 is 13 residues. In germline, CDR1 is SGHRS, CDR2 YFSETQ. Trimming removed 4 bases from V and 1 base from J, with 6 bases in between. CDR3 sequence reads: CASSKLSYNEQFF. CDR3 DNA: TGCGCCAGCAGCAAACTATCCTACAATGAGCAGTTCTTC.

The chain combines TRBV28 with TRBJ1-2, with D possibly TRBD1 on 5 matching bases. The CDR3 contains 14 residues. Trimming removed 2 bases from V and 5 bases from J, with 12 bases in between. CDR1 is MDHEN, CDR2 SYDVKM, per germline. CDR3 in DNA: TGTGCCAGCAGTTTAGTTTTCGGGGGGTATGGCTACACCTTC. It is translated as CASSLVFGGYGYTF.

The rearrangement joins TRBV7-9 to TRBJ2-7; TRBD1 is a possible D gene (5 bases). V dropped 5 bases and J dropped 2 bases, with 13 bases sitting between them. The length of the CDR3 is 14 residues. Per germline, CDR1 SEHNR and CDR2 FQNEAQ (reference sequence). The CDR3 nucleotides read TGTGCCAGCAGCCCCCCTGCAGGGCCCTACGAGCAGTACTTC. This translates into CASSPPAGPYEQYF.

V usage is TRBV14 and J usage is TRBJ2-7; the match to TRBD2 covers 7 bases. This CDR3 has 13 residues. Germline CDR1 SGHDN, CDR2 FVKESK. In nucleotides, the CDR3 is TGTGCTTCCGGGGGAGGGAGCTCCTACGAGCAGTACTTC. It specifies CASGGGSSYEQYF.

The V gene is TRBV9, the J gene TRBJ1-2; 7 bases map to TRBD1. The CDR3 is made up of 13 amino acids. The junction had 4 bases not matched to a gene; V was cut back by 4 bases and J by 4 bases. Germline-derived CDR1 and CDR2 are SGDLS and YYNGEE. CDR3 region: CASSTGQIYGYTF. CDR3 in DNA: TGTGCCAGCAGCACGGGACAGATCTATGGCTACACCTTC.

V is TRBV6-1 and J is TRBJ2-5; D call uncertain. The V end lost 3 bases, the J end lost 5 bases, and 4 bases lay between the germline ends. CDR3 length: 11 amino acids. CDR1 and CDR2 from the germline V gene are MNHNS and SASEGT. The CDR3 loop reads CASSDSETQYF. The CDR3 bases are TGTGCCAGCAGTGACTCTGAGACCCAGTACTTC.

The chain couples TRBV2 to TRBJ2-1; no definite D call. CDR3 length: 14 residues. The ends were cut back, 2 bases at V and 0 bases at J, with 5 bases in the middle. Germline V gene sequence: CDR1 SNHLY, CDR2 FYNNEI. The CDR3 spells CASSETVSYNEQFF. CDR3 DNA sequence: TGTGCCAGCAGTGAAACTGTCTCCTACAATGAGCAGTTCTTC.

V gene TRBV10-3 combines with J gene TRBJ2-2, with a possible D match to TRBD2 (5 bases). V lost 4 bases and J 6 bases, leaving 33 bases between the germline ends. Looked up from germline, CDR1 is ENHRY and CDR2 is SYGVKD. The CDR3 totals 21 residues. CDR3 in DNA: TGTGCCATCAGTGCCCCTCGGAGGCGTCTCTTTTTAGGAACACACGCCGGGGAGCTGTTTTTT. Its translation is CAISAPRRRLFLGTHAGELFF.

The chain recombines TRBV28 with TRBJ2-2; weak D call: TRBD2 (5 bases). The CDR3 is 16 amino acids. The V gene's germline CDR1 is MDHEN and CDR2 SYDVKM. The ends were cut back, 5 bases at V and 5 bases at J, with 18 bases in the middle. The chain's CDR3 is CASSEAVGVVTGELFF. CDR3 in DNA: TGTGCCAGCAGTGAAGCAGTGGGAGTCGTGACCGGGGAGCTGTTTTTT.